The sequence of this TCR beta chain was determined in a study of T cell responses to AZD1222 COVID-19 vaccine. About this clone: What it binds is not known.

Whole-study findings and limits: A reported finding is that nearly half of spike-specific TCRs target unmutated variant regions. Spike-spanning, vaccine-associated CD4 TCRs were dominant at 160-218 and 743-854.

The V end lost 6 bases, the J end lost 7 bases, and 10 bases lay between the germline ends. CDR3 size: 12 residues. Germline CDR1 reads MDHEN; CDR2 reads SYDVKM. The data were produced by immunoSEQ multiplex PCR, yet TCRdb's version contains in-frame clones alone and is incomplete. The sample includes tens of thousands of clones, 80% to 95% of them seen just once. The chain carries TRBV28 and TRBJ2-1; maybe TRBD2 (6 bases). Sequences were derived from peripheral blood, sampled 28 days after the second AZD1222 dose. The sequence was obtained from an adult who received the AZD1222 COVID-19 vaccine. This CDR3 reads CASRSGANEQFF. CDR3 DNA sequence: TGTGCCAGCAGGTCGGGAGCGAATGAGCAGTTCTTC.